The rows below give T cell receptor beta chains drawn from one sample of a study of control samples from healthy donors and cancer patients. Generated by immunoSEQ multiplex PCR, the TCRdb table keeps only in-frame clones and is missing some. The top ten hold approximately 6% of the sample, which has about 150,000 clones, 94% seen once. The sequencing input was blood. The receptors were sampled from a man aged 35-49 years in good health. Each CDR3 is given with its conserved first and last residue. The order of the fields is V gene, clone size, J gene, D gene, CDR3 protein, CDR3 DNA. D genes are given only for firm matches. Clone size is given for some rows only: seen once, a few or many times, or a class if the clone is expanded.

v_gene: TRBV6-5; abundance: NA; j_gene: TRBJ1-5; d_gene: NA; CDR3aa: CASRGRPNQPQHF; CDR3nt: TGTGCCAGCAGGGGGCGGCCCAATCAGCCCCAGCATTTT
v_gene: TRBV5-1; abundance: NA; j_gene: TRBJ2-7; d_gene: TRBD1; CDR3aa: CASKRDRVTSYEQYF; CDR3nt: TGCGCCAGCAAGCGGGACAGGGTGACCTCCTACGAGCAGTACTTC
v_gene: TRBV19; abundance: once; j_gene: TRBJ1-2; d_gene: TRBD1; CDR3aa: CASSIAGTGPNYGYTF; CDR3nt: TGTGCCAGTAGTATAGCTGGGACAGGGCCAAACTATGGCTACACCTTC
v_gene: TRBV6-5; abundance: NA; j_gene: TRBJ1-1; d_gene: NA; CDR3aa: CASSYSRGGTEAFF; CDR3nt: TGTGCCAGCAGTTACTCGAGGGGGGGGACTGAAGCTTTCTTT
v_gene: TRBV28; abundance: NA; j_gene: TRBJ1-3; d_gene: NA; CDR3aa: CASSLKGGAGNTIYF; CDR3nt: TGTGCCAGCAGTTTAAAAGGTGGGGCAGGAAACACCATATATTTT
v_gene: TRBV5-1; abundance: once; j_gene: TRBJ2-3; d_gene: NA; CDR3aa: CASSDGGVTQYF; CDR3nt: TGCGCCAGCAGCGACGGTGGCGTTACGCAGTATTTT
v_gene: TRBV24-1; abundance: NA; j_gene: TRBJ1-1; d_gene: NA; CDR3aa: CATSQGPDRKAFF; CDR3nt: TGTGCCACCTCCCAAGGTCCCGACAGAAAAGCTTTCTTT
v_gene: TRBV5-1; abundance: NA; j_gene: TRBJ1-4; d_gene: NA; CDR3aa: CASSGYISGAANEKLFF; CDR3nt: TGCGCCAGCAGCGGATACATATCAGGGGCAGCTAATGAAAAACTGTTTTTT
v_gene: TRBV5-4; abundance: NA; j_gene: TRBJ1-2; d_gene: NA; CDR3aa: CASSGGLLLNYGYTF; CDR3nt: TGTGCCAGCAGCGGGGGACTCCTCCTTAACTATGGCTACACCTTC
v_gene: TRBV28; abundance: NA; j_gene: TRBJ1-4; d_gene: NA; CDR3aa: CASSFSEATNEKLFF; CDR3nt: TGTGCCAGCAGTTTTTCGGAGGCAACTAATGAAAAACTGTTTTTT
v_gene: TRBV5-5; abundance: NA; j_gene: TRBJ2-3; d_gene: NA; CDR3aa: CASSPAGDTQYF; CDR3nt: TGTGCCAGCAGCCCCGCCGGAGATACGCAGTATTTT
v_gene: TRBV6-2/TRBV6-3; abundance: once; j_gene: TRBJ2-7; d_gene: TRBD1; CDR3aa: CASSYGRTGNLITYEQYF; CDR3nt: TGTGCCAGCAGTTACGGCAGGACAGGCAACTTGATTACCTACGAGCAGTACTTC
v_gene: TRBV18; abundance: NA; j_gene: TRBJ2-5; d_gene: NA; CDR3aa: CASSPSGDWETQYF; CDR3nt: TGTGCCAGCTCACCATCGGGGGATTGGGAGACCCAGTACTTC
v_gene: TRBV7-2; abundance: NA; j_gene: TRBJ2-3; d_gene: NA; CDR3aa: CASSLARWGTDTQYF; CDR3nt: TGTGCCAGCAGCTTAGCCCGGTGGGGCACAGATACGCAGTATTTT
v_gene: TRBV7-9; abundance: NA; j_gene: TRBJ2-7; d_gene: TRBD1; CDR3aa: CASNNGGQGLDEQYF; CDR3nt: TGTGCCAGCAACAACGGGGGACAGGGGCTCGACGAGCAGTACTTC
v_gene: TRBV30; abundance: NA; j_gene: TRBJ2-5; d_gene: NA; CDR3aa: CAWSVRETQYF; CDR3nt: TGTGCCTGGAGTGTTCGGGAGACCCAGTACTTC
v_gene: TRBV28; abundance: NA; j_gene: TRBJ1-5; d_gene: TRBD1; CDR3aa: CASRPDRGGNQPQHF; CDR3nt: TGTGCCAGCAGACCGGACAGGGGGGGCAATCAGCCCCAGCATTTT
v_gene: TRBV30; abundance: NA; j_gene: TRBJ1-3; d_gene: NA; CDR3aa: CAWSEPFSGNTIYF; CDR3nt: TGTGCCTGGAGTGAGCCGTTCTCTGGAAACACCATATATTTT
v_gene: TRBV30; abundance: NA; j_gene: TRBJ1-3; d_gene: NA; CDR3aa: CAWSGGAGNTIYF; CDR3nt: TGTGCCTGGAGTGGGGGTGCGGGAAACACCATATATTTT
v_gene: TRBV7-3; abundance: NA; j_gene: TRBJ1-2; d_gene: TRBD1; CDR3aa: CASSLRGDRVYGYTF; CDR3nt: TGTGCCAGCAGCTTAAGGGGTGACAGGGTCTATGGCTACACCTTC
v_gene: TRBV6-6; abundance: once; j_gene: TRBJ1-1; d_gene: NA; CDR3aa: CASSYRHGGEAFF; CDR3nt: TGTGCCAGCAGTTACCGCCACGGTGGTGAAGCTTTCTTT
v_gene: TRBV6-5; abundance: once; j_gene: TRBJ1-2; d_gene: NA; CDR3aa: CASSYSGRSYGYTF; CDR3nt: TGTGCCAGCAGTTACTCGGGACGGTCCTATGGCTACACCTTC
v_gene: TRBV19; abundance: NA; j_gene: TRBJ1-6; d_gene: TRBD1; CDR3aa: CASSRDRSSYNSPLHF; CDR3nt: TGTGCCAGTAGTCGGGACAGGAGCTCCTATAATTCACCCCTCCACTTT
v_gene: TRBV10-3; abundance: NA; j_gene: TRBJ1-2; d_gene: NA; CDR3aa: CAISEGRGGYGYTF; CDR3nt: TGTGCCATCAGTGAGGGAAGGGGCGGCTATGGCTACACCTTC
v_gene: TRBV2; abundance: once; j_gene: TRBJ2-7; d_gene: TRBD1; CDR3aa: CASSRDREDEQYF; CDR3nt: TGTGCCAGCAGCCGGGACAGGGAGGACGAGCAGTACTTC
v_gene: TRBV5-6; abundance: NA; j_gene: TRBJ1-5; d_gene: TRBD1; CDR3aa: CASSFGTGNQPQHF; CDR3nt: TGTGCCAGCAGCTTCGGGACAGGCAATCAGCCCCAGCATTTT
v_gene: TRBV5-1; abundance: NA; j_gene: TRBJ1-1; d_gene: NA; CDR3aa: CASSLLGVDTEAFF; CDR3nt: TGCGCCAGCAGCTTGCTGGGGGTCGACACTGAAGCTTTCTTT
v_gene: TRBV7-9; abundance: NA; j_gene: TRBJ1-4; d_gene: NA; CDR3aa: CAGHGGDRLNEKLFF; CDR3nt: TGTGCCGGCCACGGGGGAGACAGGCTAAATGAAAAACTGTTTTTT
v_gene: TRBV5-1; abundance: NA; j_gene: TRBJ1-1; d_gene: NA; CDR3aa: CASSYAGADTEAFF; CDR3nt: TGCGCCAGCAGCTACGCCGGGGCGGACACTGAAGCTTTCTTT
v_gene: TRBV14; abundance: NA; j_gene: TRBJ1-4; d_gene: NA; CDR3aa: CASSQGQTAGKLFF; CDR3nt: TGTGCCAGCAGCCAAGGACAAACAGCGGGGAAACTGTTTTTT
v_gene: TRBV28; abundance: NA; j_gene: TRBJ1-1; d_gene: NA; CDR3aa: CASSPFPGSMNTEAFF; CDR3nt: TGTGCCAGCAGTCCCTTCCCGGGCTCTATGAACACTGAAGCTTTCTTT
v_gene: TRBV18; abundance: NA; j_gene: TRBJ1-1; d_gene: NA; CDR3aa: CASSPLGGGEAFF; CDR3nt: TGTGCCAGCTCACCCCTCGGGGGGGGTGAAGCTTTCTTT
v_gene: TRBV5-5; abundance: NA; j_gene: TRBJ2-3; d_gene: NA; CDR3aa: CASSFDGRYTDTQYF; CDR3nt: TGTGCCAGCAGCTTTGACGGCAGATACACAGATACGCAGTATTTT
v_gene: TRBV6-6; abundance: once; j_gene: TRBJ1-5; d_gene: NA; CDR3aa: CASTIEGLRQPQHF; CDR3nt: TGTGCCAGCACCATTGAGGGGTTGAGGCAGCCCCAGCATTTT
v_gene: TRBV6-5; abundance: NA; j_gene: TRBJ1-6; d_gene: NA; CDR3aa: CASSNRGNSPLHF; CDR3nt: TGTGCCAGCAGTAATAGGGGGAATTCACCCCTCCACTTT
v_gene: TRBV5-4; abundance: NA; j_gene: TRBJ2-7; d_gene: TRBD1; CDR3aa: CASQKGQGSYEQYF; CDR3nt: TGTGCCAGCCAAAAGGGACAGGGCTCCTACGAGCAGTACTTC
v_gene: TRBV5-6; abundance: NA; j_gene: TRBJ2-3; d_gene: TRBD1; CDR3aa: CASSLGGTGTDTQYF; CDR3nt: TGTGCCAGCAGCTTGGGGGGGACAGGGACAGATACGCAGTATTTT
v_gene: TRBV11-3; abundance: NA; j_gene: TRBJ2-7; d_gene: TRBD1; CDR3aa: CASAHRDSPYEQYF; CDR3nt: TGTGCCAGCGCCCACCGGGACAGTCCCTACGAGCAGTACTTC
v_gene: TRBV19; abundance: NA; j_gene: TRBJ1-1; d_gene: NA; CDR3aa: CATNFGANTEAFF; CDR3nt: TGTGCCACCAACTTTGGGGCCAACACTGAAGCTTTCTTT
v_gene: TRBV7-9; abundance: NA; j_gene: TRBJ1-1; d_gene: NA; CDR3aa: CASSSTTVEAFF; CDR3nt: TGTGCCAGCAGCTCGACGACCGTTGAAGCTTTCTTT
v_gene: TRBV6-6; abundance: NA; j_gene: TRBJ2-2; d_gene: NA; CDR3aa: CASSFKAGGTGELFF; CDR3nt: TGTGCCAGCAGTTTTAAGGCAGGGGGGACCGGGGAGCTGTTTTTT
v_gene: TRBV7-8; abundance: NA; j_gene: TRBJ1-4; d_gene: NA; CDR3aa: CASSRGLSEVVEKLFF; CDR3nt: TGTGCCAGCAGCCGAGGACTGAGTGAGGTCGTTGAAAAACTGTTTTTT